The T cell receptor (beta chain) described here comes from a study of blood T cell repertoires in COVID-19. TCRdb's copy holds only in-frame clones and misses some; the assay was immunoSEQ multiplex PCR. The table lists some 80,000 clones, over 80% of them singletons. Germline lookup yields CDR1 LNHDA and CDR2 SQIVND (reference sequence). The CDR3 covers 15 residues. The V gene end was trimmed by 1 base and the J gene end by 8 bases; junction bases not matched to a gene: 5. The gene calls are TRBV19 and TRBJ1-5; 10 positions agree with TRBD1. The sequence was collected from a man of 80 years or more with active or convalescent COVID-19. Material for sequencing was peripheral blood. The CDR3 region is CASSIGGQGWEPQHF. The CDR3 DNA reads TGTGCCAGTAGTATAGGGGGACAGGGGTGGGAGCCCCAGCATTTT.